This record covers a single TCR beta chain. Its antigen remains unidentified. Here immunoSEQ multiplex PCR was the method, and the copy in TCRdb shows in-frame clones only, minus some. The data contain about 2.1 million clones, just over 90% of them seen just once; the ten biggest clones take up more than 1.5%. The germline V gene has CDR1 SGDLS and CDR2 YYNGEE. V lost 3 bases to trimming and J lost 0 bases, with 12 bases between them. The CDR3 has 15 amino acids. CD45RO-negative cells were positively selected for CCR7, leaving out terminally differentiated effector memory CD45RA+ cells. The data stem from a study of shared clonotypes between healthy human individuals. Overall study results and limits: Sampling covered blood only; tissue repertoires likely differ.

This clonotype originated in a man younger than 30 in good health. Some clones in this sample may be carry-over from other donors' samples. Sequences were obtained from naive CD8+ T cells from PBMCs. The chain employs TRBV9 and TRBJ1-2, with D unclear. Here the CDR3 DNA reads TGTGCCAGCAGCGCCTCCGCTACTACTAACTATGGCTACACCTTC. Translation gives CASSASATTNYGYTF.